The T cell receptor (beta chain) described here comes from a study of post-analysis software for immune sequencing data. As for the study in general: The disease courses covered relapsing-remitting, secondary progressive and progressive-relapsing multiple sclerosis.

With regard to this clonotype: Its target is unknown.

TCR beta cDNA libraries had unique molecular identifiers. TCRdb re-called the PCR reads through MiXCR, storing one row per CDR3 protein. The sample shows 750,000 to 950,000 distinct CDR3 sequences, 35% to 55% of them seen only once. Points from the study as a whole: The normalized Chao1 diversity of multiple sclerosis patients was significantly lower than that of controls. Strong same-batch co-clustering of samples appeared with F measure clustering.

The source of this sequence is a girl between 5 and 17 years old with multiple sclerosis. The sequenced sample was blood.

CDR3 loop: CASSYSIGDTQYF. CDR3 nucleotide sequence: TGTGCCAGCAGTTACTCGATTGGGGATACGCAGTATTTT. J is TRBJ2-3 and V is TRBV6-2 or TRBV6-3; D not certain. Germline V lookup: CDR1 MNHEY, CDR2 SVGEGT. The CDR3 is made up of 13 amino acids. The V and J ends lost 0 bases and 6 bases respectively, with 7 bases between them.